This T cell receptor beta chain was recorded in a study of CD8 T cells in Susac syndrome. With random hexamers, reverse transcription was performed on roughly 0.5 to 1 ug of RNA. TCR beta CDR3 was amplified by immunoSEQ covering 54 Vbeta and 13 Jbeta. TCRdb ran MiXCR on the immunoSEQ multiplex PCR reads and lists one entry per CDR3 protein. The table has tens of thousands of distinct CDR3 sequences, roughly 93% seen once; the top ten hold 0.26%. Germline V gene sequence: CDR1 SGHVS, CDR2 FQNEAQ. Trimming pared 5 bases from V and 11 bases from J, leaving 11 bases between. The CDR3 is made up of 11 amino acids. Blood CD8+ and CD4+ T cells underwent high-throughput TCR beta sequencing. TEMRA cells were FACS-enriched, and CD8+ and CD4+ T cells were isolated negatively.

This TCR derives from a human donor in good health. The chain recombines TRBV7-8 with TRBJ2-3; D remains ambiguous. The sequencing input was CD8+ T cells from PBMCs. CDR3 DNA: TGTGCCAGCAGCCGAGATTTTGTGCAGTATTTT. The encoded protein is CASSRDFVQYF.